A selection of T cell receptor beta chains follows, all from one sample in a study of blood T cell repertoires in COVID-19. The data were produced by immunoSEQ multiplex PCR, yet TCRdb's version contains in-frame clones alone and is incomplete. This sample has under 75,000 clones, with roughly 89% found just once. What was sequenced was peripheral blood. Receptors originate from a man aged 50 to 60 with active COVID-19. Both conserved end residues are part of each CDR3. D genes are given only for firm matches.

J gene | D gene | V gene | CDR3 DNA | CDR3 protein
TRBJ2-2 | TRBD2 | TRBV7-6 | TGTGCCAGCAGCTTGGGGACTAGCGGAATCGGGGAGCTGTTTTTT | CASSLGTSGIGELFF
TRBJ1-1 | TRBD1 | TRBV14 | TGTGCCAGCAGCCAATGGGGACAGGGTTATACTGAAGCTTTCTTT | CASSQWGQGYTEAFF
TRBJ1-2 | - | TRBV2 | TGTGCCAGCGCGGGGGACATGTGGGGCTACACCTTC | CASAGDMWGYTF
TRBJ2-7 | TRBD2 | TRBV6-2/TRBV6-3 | TGTGCCAGCAGTCGAGCGGGGGGCTCCTACGAGCAGTACTTC | CASSRAGGSYEQYF
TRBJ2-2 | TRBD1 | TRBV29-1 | TGCAGCGTTGTGGGACAGGGTCACGGGGAGCTGTTTTTT | CSVVGQGHGELFF
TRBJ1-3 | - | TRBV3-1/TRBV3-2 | TGTGCCAGCAGCCAAGTGGGGGCGAAAGGAAACACCATATATTTT | CASSQVGAKGNTIYF
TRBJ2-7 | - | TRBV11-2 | TGTGCCAGCAGCTTAGGTGTGGAACAGGGCCGCGAGCAGTACTTC | CASSLGVEQGREQYF
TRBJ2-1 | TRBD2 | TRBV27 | TGTGCCAGCAGTTTACTCCTAGCGGGGGCGGGTGAGCAGTTCTTC | CASSLLLAGAGEQFF
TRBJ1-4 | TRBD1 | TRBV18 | TGTGCCAGCTCATCGGGACAGGGGGCTAATGAAAAACTGTTTTTT | CASSSGQGANEKLFF
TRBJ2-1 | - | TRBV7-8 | TGTGCCAGCAGCTTATTTCAGGGACCTGGGGGCGAGCAGTTCTTC | CASSLFQGPGGEQFF
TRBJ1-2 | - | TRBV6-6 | TGTGCCAGCAGTCGTCCGGGACTAAGCTTTGGCTACACCTTC | CASSRPGLSFGYTF
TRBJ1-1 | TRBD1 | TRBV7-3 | TGTGCCAGCAGCTCAGGACAGGGCACTGAAGCTTTCTTT | CASSSGQGTEAFF
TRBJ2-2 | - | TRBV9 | TGTGCCAGCAGCCCAATGGAAAGGACTAACACCGGGGAGCTGTTTTTT | CASSPMERTNTGELFF
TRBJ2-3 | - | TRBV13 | TGTGCCAGCAGCTTAGCGGGGAACACAGATACGCAGTATTTT | CASSLAGNTDTQYF